The 20 T cell receptor beta chains listed next were all sequenced from one sample in a study of T cell changes during pregnancy in multiple sclerosis. Data came from immunoSEQ multiplex PCR; TCRdb stores just in-frame clones and leaves some out. The table lists 50,000 to 70,000 clones, 90% to 95% of them singletons. Here the sequenced sample was peripheral blood, taken in the first trimester of pregnancy. Receptor source: a female donor with multiple sclerosis, enrolled in a pregnancy study.

CDR3: CASSPLTGENTEAFF. DNA of the CDR3: TGTGCCAGCAGCCCGTTGACAGGGGAGAACACTGAAGCTTTCTTT. This chain uses TRBV5-4 with TRBJ1-1, with 8 bases lining up with TRBD1. With V trimmed by 4 bases and J by 1 base, 6 bases remained unmatched. In germline, CDR1 is SGHNT, CDR2 YYREEE (reference sequence). The CDR3 totals 15 residues.

The rearrangement joins TRBV6-1 to TRBJ1-6, with TRBD1 matching 9 bases. Germline V CDR1 and CDR2: MNHNS, SASEGT. V shed 4 bases and J 9 bases; nucleotides not matched to a gene: 4. CDR3 length equals 14 residues. CDR3 in DNA: TGTGCCAGCAGTGGACAGGGGGTTATTTCACCCCTCCACTTT. Amino acids: CASSGQGVISPLHF.

This rearrangement joins TRBV2 to TRBJ2-1, with D perhaps matching TRBD2 (6 bases). The CDR3 runs 13 residues. V lost 8 bases and J lost 9, with 17 bases in between. Germline loops: CDR1 SNHLY, CDR2 FYNNEI. The CDR3 here is CASCGAGIGEQFF. The CDR3 coding sequence is TGTGCCAGCTGTGGGGCGGGAATAGGTGAGCAGTTCTTC.

The gene calls are TRBV19 and TRBJ1-2, with 11 bases aligning to TRBD1. V was pared by 10 bases and J by 3 bases, with 10 bases of the junction left unmatched. The CDR3 length is 15 residues. CDR1 LNHDA and CDR2 SQIVND come from the germline V gene (reference sequence). The CDR3 DNA follows: TGTGCCACCGGATGGACAGGGGGCGCTGACTATGGCTACACCTTC. Its translation is CATGWTGGADYGYTF.

This clone was observed a single time. The chain recombines TRBV19 with TRBJ2-1, with TRBD2 identical over 7 bases. V was pared by 4 bases and J by 8 bases, with 5 bases of the junction left unmatched. The germline gives CDR1 LNHDA, CDR2 SQIVND (reference sequence). The CDR3 is 13 residues long. The chain's CDR3 is CASSNGGWDEQFF. The CDR3 DNA reads TGTGCCAGTAGTAACGGGGGGTGGGATGAGCAGTTCTTC.

This clone appeared a single time. The chain combines TRBV4-3 with TRBJ1-1; D is uncertain. The V end lost 0 bases, the J end lost 8 bases, and 7 bases lay between the germline ends. The CDR3 consists of 12 residues. The V gene's germline CDR1 is LGHNA and CDR2 YSLEER. CDR3 residues: CASSQDGVEAFF. In nucleotides, the CDR3 is TGCGCCAGCAGCCAAGACGGGGTAGAAGCTTTCTTT.

The chain recombines TRBV7-2 with TRBJ2-5, with D possibly matching TRBD2 (5 bases). V gave up 8 bases and J gave up 1 base, with 17 bases separating them. The length of the CDR3 is 15 residues. Germline V lookup: CDR1 SGHTA, CDR2 FQGNSA. The CDR3 DNA reads as TGTGCCAGCTCCGGCGGTAGCGCCACCCAAGAGACCCAGTACTTC. Amino acids: CASSGGSATQETQYF.

The V gene is TRBV11-3, the J gene TRBJ2-7, with no clear D. The CDR3 runs to 14 residues. The germline CDR1 and CDR2 sequences are SGHNT and YENEEA. The V and J ends lost 2 bases and 2 bases respectively, with 10 bases between them. This CDR3 is CASSLNPVTYEQYF. In DNA form, the CDR3 reads TGTGCCAGCAGCTTAAACCCAGTTACCTACGAGCAGTACTTC.

This sequence joins TRBV7-7 and TRBJ2-5, with D possibly TRBD1 on 5 matching bases. The length of the CDR3 is 14 residues. Germline V CDR1 and CDR2: SSHAT, FNYEAQ (reference sequence). V gave up 5 bases and J gave up 0 bases, with 10 bases separating them. The CDR3 DNA reads as TGTGCCAGCAGCCCGTCAGGGTACCAAGAGACCCAGTACTTC. Its translation: CASSPSGYQETQYF. The variable domain in full, completed from reference TRBV7-7 and TRBJ2-5, reads GAGVSQSPRYKVTKRGQDVTLRCDPISSHATLYWYQQALGQGPEFLTYFNYEAQPDKSGLPSDRFSAERPEGSISTLTIQRTEQRDSAMYRCASSPSGYQETQYFGPGTRLLVL.

The chain recombines TRBV9 with TRBJ1-3; D remains ambiguous. The CDR3 extends over 15 amino acids. Trimming shortened V by 4 bases and J by 0 bases, and 11 bases separated the two germline ends. Germline loops: CDR1 SGDLS, CDR2 YYNGEE. In nucleotides, the CDR3 is TGTGCCAGCAGCTCCAGCGGCGGCTCTGGAAACACCATATATTTT. Its protein product is CASSSSGGSGNTIYF. Based on the CDR3 plus reference TRBV9 and TRBJ1-3, the full variable domain is DSGVTQTPKHLITATGQRVTLRCSPRSGDLSVYWYQQSLDQGLQFLIQYYNGEERAKGNILERFSAQQFPDLHSELNLSSLELGDSALYFCASSSSGGSGNTIYFGEGSWLTVV.

The chain is built from TRBV18 and TRBJ1-1; D gene ambiguous. Trimming cost V 6 bases and J 3 bases, with 17 bases left between them. Looked up from germline, CDR1 is KGHSH and CDR2 is LQKENI. The CDR3 is 15 amino acids. The chain's CDR3 is CASSQRAGRDTEAFF. CDR3 in DNA: TGTGCCAGCTCCCAAAGGGCGGGGAGGGACACTGAAGCTTTCTTT.

This chain links TRBV4-3 with TRBJ1-1; D is unclear. Germline V gives CDR1 LGHNA, CDR2 YSLEER. V shed 1 base and J shed 0 bases, with 12 bases lying between them. The CDR3 is 16 residues long. CDR3: CASSQGRVGMNTEAFF. The CDR3 coding sequence is TGCGCCAGCAGCCAAGGGAGGGTGGGGATGAACACTGAAGCTTTCTTT.

The chain uses TRBV6-5 and TRBJ1-4; D is perhaps TRBD1 (5 bases). The CDR3 length is 15 residues. V was cut by 2 bases and J by 4 bases, with 11 bases left in between. Germline CDR1 MNHEY, CDR2 SVGAGI. In DNA, the CDR3 is TGTGCCAGCAGTTACGGGGGGATGGGTAATGAAAAACTGTTTTTT. This encodes CASSYGGMGNEKLFF.

The chain has TRBV6-6 and TRBJ2-7; 7 bases are shared with TRBD1. The CDR3 sequence is 15 residues long. J gave up 3 bases and V 6 bases, and 11 bases lay outside the gene matches. The germline V gene encodes CDR1 MNHNY and CDR2 SVGAGI (reference sequence). The CDR3 sequence: CASSTSGTEFYEQYF. The CDR3, as DNA: TGTGCCAGCAGCACATCCGGGACAGAATTCTACGAGCAGTACTTC.

This chain connects TRBV7-3 to TRBJ1-1, with 7 bases that match TRBD1. Germline V gives CDR1 SGHTA, CDR2 FQGTGA. The CDR3 totals 13 residues. J lost 8 bases, V lost 4 bases, and 7 bases had no gene match. The DNA of the CDR3 is TGTGCCAGCAGCTCCAGGGGGATAGCAGAAGCTTTCTTT. It yields the protein CASSSRGIAEAFF.

About this clone itself: The identical CDR3 is also encoded by other nucleotide sequences in the sample. V usage is TRBV6-5 and J usage is TRBJ2-1; D is possibly TRBD1 (6 bases). The CDR3 loop spans 13 amino acids. CDR1 MNHEY and CDR2 SVGAGI come from the germline V gene. The germline V and J ends were trimmed by 0 bases and 10 bases, with 10 bases remaining between them. In nucleotides, the CDR3 is TGTGCCAGCAGTTACTCCAGGGGAAACGAGCAGTTCTTC. Amino acid sequence: CASSYSRGNEQFF.

V and J are TRBV10-3 and TRBJ2-1; D call uncertain. Germline V lookup: CDR1 ENHRY, CDR2 SYGVKD. The CDR3 consists of 13 residues. Between the trimmed V and J ends, which lost 6 bases and 4 bases, there was a span of 10 bases. This CDR3 is CAISPSNYNEQFF. The CDR3 bases are TGTGCCATCAGCCCCAGTAATTACAATGAGCAGTTCTTC.

The chain links TRBV5-4 to TRBJ2-3; possible D gene TRBD2, 7 bases. CDR3 length equals 13 residues. Germline V gene sequence: CDR1 SGHNT, CDR2 YYREEE (reference sequence). The ends were cut back, 0 bases at V and 10 bases at J, with 12 bases in the middle. CDR3 DNA sequence: TGTGCCAGCAGCTTGGCGGGGGGCTGGGCGCAGTATTTT. This translates into CASSLAGGWAQYF.

The gene calls are TRBV7-6 and TRBJ1-4; TRBD1 matches 8 bases. The CDR3 is 19 residues long. Trimming took 3 bases from V and 0 from J; bases not matched to a gene: 12. Germline values: CDR1 SGHVS, CDR2 FNYEAQ. The CDR3 sequence is CASSFPPGGDQSTNEKLFF. The CDR3 coding sequence is TGTGCCAGCAGCTTTCCTCCAGGGGGCGACCAATCAACTAATGAAAAACTGTTTTTT.

The CDR3, as DNA: TGCGCCACCGGGACAGACTATTATGGCTACACCTTC. Protein: CATGTDYYGYTF. J is TRBJ1-2 and V is TRBV4-1, with 7 positions matching TRBD1. Germline V gene sequence: CDR1 MGHRA, CDR2 YSYEKL. The CDR3 sequence is 12 residues long. V trimming: 10 bases; J trimming: 5 bases; junction bases outside the gene matches: 7.